The 20 T cell receptor beta chains in this list originate from one sample, sequenced in a study of blood T cells in healthy people across ages. For the second PCR, which ran for 7 to 11 cycles, a sample-barcoded 5' primer and a J-beta primer mix were used. TCRdb analysed the 5' RACE reads with MiXCR anew, one entry per CDR3 protein. Among 710,000 or so distinct CDR3 sequences listed, 20% to 25% were seen once. The sequencing input was blood. These receptors were taken from a man in his 70s in good health.

The V gene is TRBV6-1, the J gene TRBJ2-7, with D possibly matching TRBD1 (6 bases). Trimming removed 4 bases at V and 2 bases at J, with 15 bases between. The CDR3 runs to 15 residues. Germline lookup yields CDR1 MNHNS and CDR2 SASEGT. The CDR3 sequence is CASSGGGTLAYEQYF. The DNA for the CDR3 is TGTGCCAGCAGTGGAGGTGGGACACTGGCCTACGAGCAGTACTTC.

This clonotype was detected only a few times. The CDR3 is CASSPAGGVSYNEQFF. The CDR3 DNA reads TGTGCCAGCAGCCCCGCGGGGGGGGTGTCCTACAATGAGCAGTTCTTC. The chain is built from TRBV3-1 and TRBJ2-1; 9 bases map to TRBD2. The junction had 5 bases not matched to a gene; V was cut back by 4 bases and J by 1 base. The CDR3 spans 16 residues. Germline-derived CDR1 and CDR2 are LGHDT and YNNKEL (reference sequence).

CDR3 DNA: TGTGCCATCAGCTACGGGACTAGCGGGAACAATGAGCAGTTCTTC. Its protein is CAISYGTSGNNEQFF. The chain recombines TRBV10-3 with TRBJ2-1, with TRBD2 matching 13 bases. The germline V gene has CDR1 ENHRY and CDR2 SYGVKD. This CDR3 is 15 amino acids long. J lost 5 bases, V lost 6 bases, and 4 bases had no gene match.

This clonotype came up a few times. The rearrangement uses TRBV12-3 or TRBV12-4 and TRBJ2-7; 7 bases line up with TRBD1. The CDR3 is 14 residues long. The ends lost 11 bases at V and 0 bases at J; junction bases unmatched: 10. The DNA for the CDR3 is TGTGCCGGATTCCGGGACAGAGGCTCCTACGAGCAGTACTTC. Its protein is CAGFRDRGSYEQYF.

The chain recombines TRBV7-2 with TRBJ2-2; 8 positions agree with TRBD1. The CDR3 has 16 residues. The ends lost 2 bases at V and 5 bases at J; junction bases unmatched: 7. Germline CDR1 reads SGHTA; CDR2 reads FQGNSA. CDR3 loop: CASSLTRGRGTGELFF. CDR3 DNA sequence: TGTGCCAGCAGCTTAACCAGGGGGCGAGGAACCGGGGAGCTGTTTTTT.

The chain carries TRBV18 and TRBJ2-3; 8 bases align to TRBD2. V lost 5 bases to trimming and J lost 0 bases; unmatched junction nucleotides: 7. CDR1 KGHSH and CDR2 LQKENI come from the germline V gene. The CDR3 is made up of 16 amino acids. The CDR3 bases are TGTGCCAGCTCAGTTACTAGCGGCGTTAGCACAGATACGCAGTATTTT. Translated, it gives CASSVTSGVSTDTQYF.

This clonotype has a handful of counts. One junction end disagrees with the germline gene, perhaps due to a read error. The J gene is TRBJ2-3, the V gene TRBV10-3; D perhaps matches TRBD1 (6 bases). The germline V gene encodes CDR1 ENHRY and CDR2 SYGVKD. The CDR3 has 15 amino acids. In DNA form, the CDR3 reads TGTGCCATCAGTGAGTCCGGGGCTCGGACAGTTACGCAGTATTTT. Translation: CAISESGARTVTQYF.

This clonotype occurred a few times. This sequence joins TRBV5-1 and TRBJ2-5, with 7 bases matching TRBD1. The J call may be in error: the DNA end matches TRBJ2-7 better. Germline V gene data show CDR1 as SGHRS and CDR2 as YFSETQ. The CDR3 sequence is 15 residues long. The CDR3 nucleotides are TGCGCCAGCAGCTTGGAAGGGGGCAGTAACTACGAGCAGTACTTC. Translating gives CASSLEGGSNYEQYF.

The genes are TRBV20-1 and TRBJ2-7; D is unclear. Germline CDR1 is DFQATT and CDR2 is SNEGSKA (reference sequence). The V end was cut by 8 bases, the J end by 1 base, with 12 bases between. This CDR3 is built from 12 residues. Here the CDR3 reads CSYPTGSYEQYF. The CDR3, as DNA: TGCAGTTATCCGACTGGATCCTACGAGCAGTACTTC.

This clonotype was picked up a small number of times. The chain employs TRBV12-3 or TRBV12-4 and TRBJ1-2; possible D gene TRBD1, 6 bases. V was cut by 6 bases and J by 8 bases, with 19 bases left in between. The CDR3 is made up of 14 amino acids. DNA of the CDR3: TGTGCCAGCAGGCAAGCGGGGGCAGGAATGGGCTACACCTTC. This translates into CASRQAGAGMGYTF.

The genes are TRBV7-3 and TRBJ2-4; D might be TRBD1 (6 bases). Germline CDR1 SGHTA, CDR2 FQGTGA. The CDR3 is 13 amino acids. The V gene lost 1 base and the J gene lost 9 bases, with 10 bases spanning the gap. The CDR3 region has the DNA TGTGCCAGCAGCTTAAACAGGGATAGCATTCAGTACTTC. This sequence encodes CASSLNRDSIQYF.

The chain is built from TRBV5-1 and TRBJ1-1; no definite D call. The V end was cut by 4 bases, the J end by 1 base, with 14 bases between. This CDR3 is 15 amino acids long. Germline CDR1 SGHRS, CDR2 YFSETQ. The chain's CDR3 is CASSKSSLTNTEAFF. CDR3 nucleotides: TGCGCCAGCAGCAAGTCCTCGCTGACGAACACTGAAGCTTTCTTT.

The chain links TRBV20-1 to TRBJ2-3, with unresolved D. This CDR3 is built from 14 residues. V was cut by 6 bases and J by 0 bases, with 13 bases left in between. CDR1 and CDR2 from the germline V gene are DFQATT and SNEGSKA (reference sequence). The CDR3 reads CSAVGGDSTDTQYF. The CDR3 nucleotides are TGCAGTGCAGTTGGTGGGGATAGCACAGATACGCAGTATTTT.

V and J are TRBV20-1 and TRBJ2-5, with D perhaps matching TRBD1 or TRBD2 (5 bases each). Trimming cost V 5 bases and J 5 bases, with 18 bases left between them. In germline, CDR1 is DFQATT, CDR2 SNEGSKA (reference sequence). CDR3 length: 14 residues. As DNA, the CDR3 is TGCAGTGCTGGGCTCGCCGGGACCTGGGAGACCCAGTACTTC. Translated: CSAGLAGTWETQYF.

This chain links TRBV6-6 with TRBJ1-1, with D unclear. V dropped 9 bases and J dropped 3 bases, with 14 bases sitting between them. The CDR3 sequence is 13 residues long. In germline, CDR1 is MNHNY, CDR2 SVGAGI (reference sequence). Here the CDR3 reads CASTSYKDTEAFF. The CDR3 coding sequence is TGTGCCAGTACGAGTTACAAGGACACTGAAGCTTTCTTT.

The chain links TRBV14 to TRBJ1-1; D ambiguous. Trimming removed 4 bases from V and 1 base from J, with 19 bases in between. The germline CDR1 and CDR2 sequences are SGHDN and FVKESK. The CDR3 runs 17 residues. CDR3 sequence (DNA): TGTGCCAGCAGCCCAAGGGAGGCTCCCCCGGGGAACACTGAAGCTTTCTTT. Amino acids: CASSPREAPPGNTEAFF.

This clonotype has just a few counts. The rearrangement uses TRBV20-1 and TRBJ2-3; no firm D call. V was cut by 0 bases and J by 4 bases, with 11 bases left in between. The CDR3 runs 14 residues. Germline CDR1 DFQATT, CDR2 SNEGSKA (reference sequence). The CDR3 is CSARDWVVADTQYF. In DNA, the CDR3 is TGCAGTGCTAGAGATTGGGTAGTGGCAGATACGCAGTATTTT.

CDR3 region: CASSLVGIAQYF. The CDR3 region has the DNA TGTGCCAGCAGCTTAGTGGGAATAGCGCAGTATTTT. The chain has TRBV7-2 and TRBJ2-3; the D is unclear. The germline V gene encodes CDR1 SGHTA and CDR2 FQGNSA. The CDR3 has 12 amino acids. Trimming stripped 1 base from V and 10 bases from J, with 9 bases between.

This clonotype was seen only a few times. This chain connects TRBV18 to TRBJ1-4, with D possibly TRBD1 on 5 matching bases. CDR3 length equals 16 residues. The germline CDR1 and CDR2 sequences are KGHSH and LQKENI. The ends were cut back, 1 base at V and 2 bases at J, with 11 bases in the middle. The CDR3: CASSPLAGRTNEKLFF. The CDR3 nucleotides read TGTGCCAGCTCACCACTCGCAGGGAGGACTAATGAAAAACTGTTTTTT.

This clonotype was found a few times. The V call is TRBV4-2, the J call TRBJ1-2; 10 bases line up with TRBD1. V was pared by 1 base and J by 4 bases, with 6 bases of the junction left unmatched. Germline CDR1 is LGHNA and CDR2 is YNFKEQ. This CDR3 comprises 16 residues. The CDR3 DNA is TGTGCCAGCAGCCAAGGACAGGGGGCAGGGGGCTATGGCTACACCTTC. Encoded protein: CASSQGQGAGGYGYTF.